This T cell receptor beta chain was recorded in a study of graft-versus-host responses after intestinal transplantation. Study context: Recipients underwent multivisceral, liver-intestinal, or isolated intestinal transplants. Recipients were all induced with anti-thymocyte globulin, then given tacrolimus and steroids for around three years.

Some clones are missing from TCRdb's copy, which holds only in-frame ones; the method was immunoSEQ multiplex PCR. The data contain some 96,000 clones, around 90% of them seen just once; the ten biggest clones take up about 15%. Points on this clone: Its matching antigen is unknown.

Study-level points and caveats: Declines in HvG clones occurring early post-transplant were associated with peak circulating GvH clone levels.

The sequence derives from a human patient who received an intestinal transplant, so some T cells may come from the graft donor. Sequences were derived from PBMCs, sampled about 440 days after intestinal transplant.

The CDR3 DNA is TGTGCCAGCTCGCCCCGGGGCGCGGTCAATGAGCAGTTCTTC. Translation: CASSPRGAVNEQFF. This sequence joins TRBV18 and TRBJ2-1; D may be TRBD1 or TRBD2 (5 bases each). Trimming removed 6 bases from V and 6 bases from J, with 15 bases in between. The CDR3 runs 14 residues. The germline V gene encodes CDR1 KGHSH and CDR2 LQKENI.